This T cell receptor (beta chain) originates from a study of cytomegalovirus exposure and HLA in healthy donors. Study results and caveats: Sequencing artifact likely explains a cluster of highly shared sequence variants.

The PCR contained 60 Vbeta and 13 Jbeta primers. Sequenced by immunoSEQ multiplex PCR; TCRdb stores in-frame clones only, minus some. The table lists 180,000 or so clones, 75% to 85% of them singletons. About this clone itself: Antigen: not known.

V shed 0 bases and J shed 2 bases, with 8 bases lying between them. The germline V gene has CDR1 KGHSH and CDR2 LQKENI. CDR3 length: 15 residues. This sequence joins TRBV18 and TRBJ2-1; no clear D gene. The receptor comes from a woman in her fifties or sixties in good health and CMV-seropositive. The sequenced material came from PBMCs. The CDR3 DNA follows: TGTGCCAGCTCACCACCCCACAAACCCTACAATGAGCAGTTCTTC. Translated, it gives CASSPPHKPYNEQFF. The entire variable domain, with the rest obtained from reference TRBV18 and TRBJ2-1, is as follows: NAGVMQNPRHLVRRRGQEARLRCSPMKGHSHVYWYRQLPEEGLKFMVYLQKENIIDESGMPKERFSAEFPKEGPSILRIQQVVRGDSAAYFCASSPPHKPYNEQFFGPGTRLTVL.